A single sample is the source of the 27 T cell receptor beta chains below, sequenced in a study of blood T cell repertoires in COVID-19 (dated by TCRdb to about 2020). Library creation used the immunoSEQ multiplex PCR assay. Sourced from immuneACCESS, this table was stored by TCRdb with only in-frame sequences that have V and J called. A share of the clones is absent; for the studies checked, an unresolved V gene accounts for under half, and the remainder has no known explanation. This sample lists roughly 130,000 clones; roughly 89% were detected once. The ten top clones hold roughly 8.7% of the sample. Sequencing used peripheral blood. The receptors here all came from a man aged 25 to 40 with COVID-19, enrolled during active disease.

The chain uses TRBV7-2 and TRBJ2-1, with TRBD2 matching over 7 bases. Germline-derived CDR1 and CDR2 are SGHTA and FQGNSA. V gave up 1 base and J gave up 7 bases; unmatched junction bases: 10. CDR3 length equals 16 residues. CDR3 coding DNA: TGTGCCAGCAGCTTAGTTCGATCGAGCGGGAAGAATGAGCAGTTCTTC. Protein product: CASSLVRSSGKNEQFF.

Worth noting for this clone: At one end the junction does not follow the germline gene, possibly because of a read error. The rearrangement uses TRBV7-3 and TRBJ2-3, with 10 bases that match TRBD2. The CDR3 has 15 residues. The germline gives CDR1 SGHTA, CDR2 FQGTGA. The CDR3: CASSARLAGTDTQYF. For the CDR3, the DNA is TGTGCCAGCAGCGCCCGACTAGCGGGCACCGATACGCAGTATTTT.

J is TRBJ1-2 and V is TRBV5-4, with a tentative D call TRBD1 (6 bases). V gave up 3 bases and J gave up 0 bases, with 9 bases separating them. Germline V gene sequence: CDR1 SGHNT, CDR2 YYREEE (reference sequence). The CDR3 consists of 14 residues. CDR3 protein: CASSWDTTNYGYTF. The CDR3 DNA sequence: TGTGCCAGCAGCTGGGACACTACTAACTATGGCTACACCTTC.

The chain recombines TRBV11-2 with TRBJ2-5; no clear D. Per the germline V gene, CDR1 is SGHAT and CDR2 is FQNNGV. The V end lost 0 bases, the J end lost 5 bases, and 7 bases lay between the germline ends. The length of the CDR3 is 13 residues. In nucleotides, the CDR3 is TGTGCCAGCAGCTTAGAGCCGGAGGAGACCCAGTACTTC. Translating it yields CASSLEPEETQYF. The complete variable domain, with remaining parts taken from reference TRBV11-2 and TRBJ2-5, reads EAGVAQSPRYKIIEKRQSVAFWCNPISGHATLYWYQQILGQGPKLLIQFQNNGVVDDSQLPKDRFSAERLKGVDSTLKIQPAKLEDSAVYLCASSLEPEETQYFGPGTRLLVL.

The chain links TRBV6-2 or TRBV6-3 to TRBJ2-4; weak D call: TRBD1 (6 bases). Germline lookup yields CDR1 MNHEY and CDR2 SVGEGT. V dropped 0 bases and J dropped 0 bases, with 18 bases sitting between them. The CDR3 loop spans 19 amino acids. CDR3 sequence reads: CASSYSKVSQGLAKNIQYF. CDR3 sequence (DNA): TGTGCCAGCAGTTACTCGAAGGTGTCTCAGGGGTTAGCCAAAAACATTCAGTACTTC.

This chain joins TRBV6-5 and TRBJ1-2; D is uncertain. V lost 5 bases to trimming and J lost 4 bases, with 11 bases between them. The CDR3 is made up of 13 amino acids. Germline CDR1 and CDR2: MNHEY and SVGAGI. CDR3: CASSPTASYGYTF. CDR3 DNA sequence: TGTGCCAGCAGTCCCACAGCCTCCTATGGCTACACCTTC.

This chain joins TRBV2 and TRBJ2-3; TRBD2 might be the D (5 bases). V lost 7 bases to trimming and J lost 5 bases, with 16 bases between them. The V gene's germline CDR1 is SNHLY and CDR2 FYNNEI. The CDR3 has 14 residues. The CDR3 DNA is TGTGCCAGCATTCCTCCCCGGGGTAAAGATACGCAGTATTTT. It codes for CASIPPRGKDTQYF.

V and J are TRBV19 and TRBJ2-3, with D hard to call. CDR1 LNHDA and CDR2 SQIVND come from the germline V gene (reference sequence). The CDR3 totals 13 residues. V lost 3 bases, J lost 0 bases, and 4 bases lay in between. Written as DNA, the CDR3 is TGTGCCAGTAGTATGGCTAGCACAGATACGCAGTATTTT. Translating gives CASSMASTDTQYF.

The rearrangement joins TRBV6-5 to TRBJ1-6; 7 bases are a match to TRBD1. The V segment lost 4 bases and the J segment 5 bases; nucleotides outside the gene matches: 2. Germline loops: CDR1 MNHEY, CDR2 SVGAGI. The CDR3 totals 14 residues. CDR3 sequence: CASSSQGDNSPLHF. CDR3 sequence (DNA): TGTGCCAGCAGTTCCCAGGGGGATAATTCACCCCTCCACTTT.

The V and J genes are TRBV19 and TRBJ2-2; TRBD1 matches at 7 bases. The CDR3 length is 15 residues. CDR1 is LNHDA, CDR2 SQIVND, per germline (reference sequence). With 2 bases clipped from V and 3 bases from J, the junction kept 3 bases outside the gene matches. CDR3 nucleotides: TGTGCCAGTAGTATAACAGGGGCGTACACCGGGGAGCTGTTTTTT. Translation gives CASSITGAYTGELFF.

This clone was recorded once. The J gene is TRBJ1-1, the V gene TRBV7-2, with D possibly TRBD1 on 6 matching bases. The CDR3 has 14 amino acids. CDR1 and CDR2 (germline): SGHTA, FQGNSA. With 3 bases removed from V and 6 bases from J, the gap between germline ends came to 14 bases. CDR3 region: CASSLDSYRAEAFF. CDR3 nucleotide sequence: TGTGCCAGCAGCTTGGACAGCTATCGCGCTGAAGCTTTCTTT.

Points on this clone: This CDR3 fails to terminate in the conserved phenylalanine or tryptophan, so it likely reflects a read error. The DNA is left out, because the CDR3 cannot be placed on it with certainty; the CDR3 is given as TCRdb lists it. The J gene is TRBJ2-3, the V gene TRBV21-1; whether TRBD1, the table's D call, matches the DNA was not checked. TRBV21-1 is tagged as a pseudogene. The length of the CDR3 is 11 amino acids, counting both ends. CDR3 sequence reads: CASSKSGRPPV.

The chain recombines TRBV27 with TRBJ2-2, with D possibly TRBD2 on 6 matching bases. The V end was cut by 2 bases, the J end by 1 base, with 14 bases between. This CDR3 comprises 17 residues. Germline V gene data show CDR1 as MNHEY and CDR2 as SMNVEV (reference sequence). The CDR3 DNA follows: TGTGCCAGCAGTTTAGCCGTTCTTAGCGGGAACACCGGGGAGCTGTTTTTT. It yields the protein CASSLAVLSGNTGELFF.

This CDR3 is CASSVGPGVQETQYF. DNA of the CDR3: TGTGCCAGCAGCGTAGGCCCCGGGGTACAAGAGACCCAGTACTTC. The chain links TRBV9 to TRBJ2-5; possible D gene TRBD2, 5 bases. CDR1 is SGDLS, CDR2 YYNGEE, per germline. The CDR3 loop spans 15 amino acids. V lost 0 bases and J 2 bases, leaving 11 bases between the germline ends.

The chain recombines TRBV5-1 with TRBJ1-2; 11 bases are a match to TRBD1. In germline, CDR1 is SGHRS, CDR2 YFSETQ. The V gene end was trimmed by 2 bases and the J gene end by 8 bases; junction bases not matched to a gene: 5. This CDR3 is 14 amino acids long. CDR3: CASSFGQGAEGYTF. The CDR3 DNA reads TGCGCCAGCAGCTTTGGACAGGGGGCGGAGGGCTACACCTTC.

V is TRBV6-5 and J is TRBJ2-7; D possibly corresponds to TRBD1 (6 bases). The germline V gene has CDR1 MNHEY and CDR2 SVGAGI. The CDR3 is made up of 15 amino acids. V was shortened by 7 bases and J by 4 bases, with 20 bases between the two germline ends. The CDR3 DNA reads as TGTGCCAGCACCCCCAGGGGCAGGGCAAAGTACGAGCAGTACTTC. This gives the protein CASTPRGRAKYEQYF.

This clone showed up many times. The V call is TRBV28, the J call TRBJ1-2; D remains unclear. The germline V gene has CDR1 MDHEN and CDR2 SYDVKM. The CDR3 extends over 14 amino acids. Trimming removed 3 bases from V and 5 bases from J, with 13 bases in between. Written as DNA, the CDR3 is TGTGCCAGCAGTTTGAGAGAAAACGGGTATGGCTACACCTTC. This encodes CASSLRENGYGYTF.

This clone has only one observation. The chain recombines TRBV11-2 with TRBJ2-1, with D hard to call. Trimming took 3 bases from V and 7 from J, leaving 7 bases between them. CDR3 length: 12 residues. From germline, CDR1 is SGHAT and CDR2 FQNNGV. CDR3 amino acids: CASSLFLNEQFF. CDR3 coding DNA: TGTGCCAGCAGCTTGTTTCTAAATGAGCAGTTCTTC.

The J gene is TRBJ1-4, the V gene TRBV7-9; a possible D gene is TRBD1 (5 bases). This CDR3 has 14 residues. The V gene's germline CDR1 is SEHNR and CDR2 FQNEAQ (reference sequence). Between the trimmed V and J ends, which lost 4 bases and 8 bases, there was a span of 14 bases. CDR3 loop: CASSSQGSNEKLFF. The CDR3 DNA sequence: TGTGCCAGCAGCTCCCAGGGTTCGAACGAAAAACTGTTTTTT.

V usage is TRBV11-2 and J usage is TRBJ1-2, with unresolved D. Germline V CDR1 and CDR2: SGHAT, FQNNGV. The CDR3 extends over 15 amino acids. The V gene lost 1 base and the J gene lost 2 bases, with 11 bases spanning the gap. CDR3 residues: CASSLAPTENYGYTF. The CDR3 DNA follows: TGTGCCAGCAGCTTAGCCCCAACAGAAAACTATGGCTACACCTTC.

Comment on this clone: Other DNA sequences within the sample encode an identical CDR3. The chain recombines TRBV19 with TRBJ2-3, with D perhaps matching TRBD1 (6 bases). The length of the CDR3 is 15 residues. The V end lost 3 bases, the J end lost 0 bases, and 10 bases lay between the germline ends. Germline V gene lookup returns CDR1 LNHDA and CDR2 SQIVND (reference sequence). This CDR3 reads CASSIGQTSTDTQYF. The CDR3, as DNA: TGTGCCAGTAGTATCGGACAGACTAGCACAGATACGCAGTATTTT.

This chain uses TRBV7-3 with TRBJ2-3; D may be TRBD2 (5 bases). This CDR3 is built from 17 residues. Germline V gene data show CDR1 as SGHTA and CDR2 as FQGTGA. V lost 5 bases and J lost 2, with 20 bases in between. The CDR3 DNA reads as TGTGCCAGCAGCCAACACGGCGGGTCTAGCCTCACAGATACGCAGTATTTT. It translates to CASSQHGGSSLTDTQYF. The full variable domain, with the rest looked up from reference TRBV7-3 and TRBJ2-3, is GAGVSQTPSNKVTEKGKYVELRCDPISGHTALYWYRQSLGQGPEFLIYFQGTGAADDSGLPNDRFFAVRPEGSVSTLKIQRTERGDSAVYLCASSQHGGSSLTDTQYFGPGTRLTVL.

In this sample, this clone turned up once. The chain couples TRBV28 to TRBJ2-3; tentatively, D is TRBD1 (5 bases). V was trimmed by 2 bases and J by 1 base, leaving 28 bases between them. This CDR3 contains 21 residues. Germline values: CDR1 MDHEN, CDR2 SYDVKM. CDR3 nucleotide sequence: TGTGCCAGCAGTTTAACAGGTCAGGGCTGGAATCCCAAGGGCCGCACAGATACGCAGTATTTT. This encodes CASSLTGQGWNPKGRTDTQYF.

The V gene is TRBV28, the J gene TRBJ2-7, with 8 positions matching TRBD2. V dropped 4 bases and J dropped 4; count of bases not matched to a gene: 15. Germline CDR1 and CDR2: MDHEN and SYDVKM. CDR3 length equals 17 residues. CDR3 nucleotides: TGTGCCAGCAGTTCCGGAATCTTGACTAGCGTAAAATACGAGCAGTACTTC. It specifies CASSSGILTSVKYEQYF.

This clone was seen repeatedly, ten times or more. The genes are TRBV28 and TRBJ2-3, with a weak D call TRBD1 (5 bases). V lost 5 bases and J 2 bases, leaving 20 bases between the germline ends. Per germline, CDR1 MDHEN and CDR2 SYDVKM. This CDR3 is built from 17 residues. CDR3 in DNA: TGTGCCAGCAGTGGGGCCGCGAGTCTTAGTCTCACAGATACGCAGTATTTT. It is translated as CASSGAASLSLTDTQYF.

The chain is built from TRBV29-1 and TRBJ2-7, with 7 nucleotides matching TRBD2. CDR1 and CDR2 (germline): SQVTM, ANQGSEA. This CDR3 has 14 residues. Losses at the gene ends were 7 bases for V and 4 bases for J; bases not matched to a gene: 13. The CDR3 region has the DNA TGCAGCGCTGGACTTGCGGGAGTTTCGTACGAGCAGTACTTC. It translates to CSAGLAGVSYEQYF.

Only a few counts were recorded for this clone. This rearrangement joins TRBV19 to TRBJ1-1, with D maybe TRBD1 (5 bases). Looked up from germline, CDR1 is LNHDA and CDR2 is SQIVND (reference sequence). V gave up 5 bases and J gave up 1 base, with 14 bases separating them. This CDR3 region has 15 residues. The CDR3 loop is CASSSERGRNTEAFF. CDR3 DNA: TGTGCCAGTAGTTCCGAAAGGGGCAGGAACACTGAAGCTTTCTTT.